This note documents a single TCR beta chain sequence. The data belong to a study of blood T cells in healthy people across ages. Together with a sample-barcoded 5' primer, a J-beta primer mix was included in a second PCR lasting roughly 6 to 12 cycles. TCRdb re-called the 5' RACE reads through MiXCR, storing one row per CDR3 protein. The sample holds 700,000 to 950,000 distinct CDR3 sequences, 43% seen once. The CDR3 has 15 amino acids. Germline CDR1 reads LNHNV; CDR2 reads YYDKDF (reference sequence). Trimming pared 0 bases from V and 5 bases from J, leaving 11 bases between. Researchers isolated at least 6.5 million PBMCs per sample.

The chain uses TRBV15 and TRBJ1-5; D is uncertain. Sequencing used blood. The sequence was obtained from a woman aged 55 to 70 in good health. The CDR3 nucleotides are TGTGCCACCAGCAGAGATTCAGGCGGATATCAGCCCCAGCATTTT. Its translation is CATSRDSGGYQPQHF.